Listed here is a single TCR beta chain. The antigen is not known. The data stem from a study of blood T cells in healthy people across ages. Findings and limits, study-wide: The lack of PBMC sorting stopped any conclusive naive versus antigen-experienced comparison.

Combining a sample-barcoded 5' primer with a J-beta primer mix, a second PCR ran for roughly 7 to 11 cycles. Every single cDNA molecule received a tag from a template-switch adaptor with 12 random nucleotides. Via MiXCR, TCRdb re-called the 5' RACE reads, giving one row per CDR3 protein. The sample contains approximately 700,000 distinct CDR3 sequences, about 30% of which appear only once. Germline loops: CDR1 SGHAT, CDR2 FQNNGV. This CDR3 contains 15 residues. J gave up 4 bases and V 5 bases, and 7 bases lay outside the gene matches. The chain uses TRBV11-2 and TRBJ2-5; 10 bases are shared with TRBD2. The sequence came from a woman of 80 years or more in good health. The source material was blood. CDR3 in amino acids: CASSPIAGGVETQYF. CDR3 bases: TGTGCCAGCAGCCCTATAGCGGGGGGCGTAGAGACCCAGTACTTC.